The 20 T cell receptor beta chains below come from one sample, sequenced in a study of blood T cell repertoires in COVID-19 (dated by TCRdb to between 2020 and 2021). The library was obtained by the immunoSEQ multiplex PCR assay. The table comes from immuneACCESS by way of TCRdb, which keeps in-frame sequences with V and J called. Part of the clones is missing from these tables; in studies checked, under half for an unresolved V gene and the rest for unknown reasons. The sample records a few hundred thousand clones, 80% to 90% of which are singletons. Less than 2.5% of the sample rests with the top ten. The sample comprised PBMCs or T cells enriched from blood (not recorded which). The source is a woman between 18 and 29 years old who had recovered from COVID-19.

The CDR3 sequence: CASSKVTGHYGYTF. CDR3 coding DNA: TGTGCCAGCAGCAAAGTTACAGGGCACTATGGCTACACCTTC. This chain joins TRBV21-1 and TRBJ1-2; the table's TRBD1 call for D was not verified on the DNA. TRBV21-1 represents a pseudogene. The CDR3 runs to 14 residues.

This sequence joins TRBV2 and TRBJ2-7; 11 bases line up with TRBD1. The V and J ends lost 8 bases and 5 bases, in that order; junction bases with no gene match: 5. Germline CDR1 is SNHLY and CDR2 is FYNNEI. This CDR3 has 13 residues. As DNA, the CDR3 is TGTGCCAGCCTAGGACAGGGGGCAGACGAGCAGTACTTC. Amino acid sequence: CASLGQGADEQYF.

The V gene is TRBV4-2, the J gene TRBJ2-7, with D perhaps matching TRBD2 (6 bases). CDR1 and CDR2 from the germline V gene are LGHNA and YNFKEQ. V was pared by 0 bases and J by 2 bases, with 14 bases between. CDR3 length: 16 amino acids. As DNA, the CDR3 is TGTGCCAGCAGCCAAGATCGAGCGGGCGGGACCTACGAGCAGTACTTC. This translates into CASSQDRAGGTYEQYF.

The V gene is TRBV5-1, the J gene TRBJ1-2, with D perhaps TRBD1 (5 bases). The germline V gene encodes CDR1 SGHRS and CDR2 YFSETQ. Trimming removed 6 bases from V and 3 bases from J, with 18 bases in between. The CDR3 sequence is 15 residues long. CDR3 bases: TGCGCCAGCACCGGGTCACCGGGGGAAGACTATGGCTACACCTTC. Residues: CASTGSPGEDYGYTF.

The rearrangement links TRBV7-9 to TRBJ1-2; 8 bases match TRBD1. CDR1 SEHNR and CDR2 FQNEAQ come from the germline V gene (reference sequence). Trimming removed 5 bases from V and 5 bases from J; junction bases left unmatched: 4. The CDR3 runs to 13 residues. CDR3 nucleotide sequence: TGTGCCAGCAGCCCGGACAGGGATTATGGCTACACCTTC. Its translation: CASSPDRDYGYTF.

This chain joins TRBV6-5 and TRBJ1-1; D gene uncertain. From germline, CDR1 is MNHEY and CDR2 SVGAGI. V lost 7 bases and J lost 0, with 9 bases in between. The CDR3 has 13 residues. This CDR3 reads CASKAGLNTEAFF. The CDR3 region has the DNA TGTGCCAGCAAGGCGGGCTTGAACACTGAAGCTTTCTTT.

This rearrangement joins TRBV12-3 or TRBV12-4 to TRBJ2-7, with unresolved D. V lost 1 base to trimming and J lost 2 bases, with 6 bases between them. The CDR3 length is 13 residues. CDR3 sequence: CASSLGLTYEQYF. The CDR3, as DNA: TGTGCCAGCAGTTTAGGCCTAACCTACGAGCAGTACTTC.

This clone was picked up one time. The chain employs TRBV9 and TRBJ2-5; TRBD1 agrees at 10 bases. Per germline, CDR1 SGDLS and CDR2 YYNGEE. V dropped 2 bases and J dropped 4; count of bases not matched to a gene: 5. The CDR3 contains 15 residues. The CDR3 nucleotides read TGTGCCAGCAGCGTCTTCGGACAGGGGGGAGAGACCCAGTACTTC. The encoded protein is CASSVFGQGGETQYF.

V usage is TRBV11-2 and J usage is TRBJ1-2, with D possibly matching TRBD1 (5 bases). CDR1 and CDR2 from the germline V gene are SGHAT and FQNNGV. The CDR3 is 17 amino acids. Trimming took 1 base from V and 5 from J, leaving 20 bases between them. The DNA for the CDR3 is TGTGCCAGCAGCTTAGTTGGGGCTGAGGTGGATTTATATGGCTACACCTTC. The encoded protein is CASSLVGAEVDLYGYTF.

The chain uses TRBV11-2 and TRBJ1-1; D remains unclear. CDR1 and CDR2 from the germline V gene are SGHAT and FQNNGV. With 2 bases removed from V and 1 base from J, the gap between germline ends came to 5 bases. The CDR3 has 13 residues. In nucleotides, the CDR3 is TGTGCCAGCAGCTTAAGCCCGAACACTGAAGCTTTCTTT. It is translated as CASSLSPNTEAFF.

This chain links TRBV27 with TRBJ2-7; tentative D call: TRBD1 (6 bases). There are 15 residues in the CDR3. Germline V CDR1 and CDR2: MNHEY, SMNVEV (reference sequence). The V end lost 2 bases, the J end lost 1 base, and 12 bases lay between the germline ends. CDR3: CASSLTRGSSYEQYF. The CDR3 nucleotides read TGTGCCAGCAGTTTAACCAGGGGCAGTTCCTACGAGCAGTACTTC.

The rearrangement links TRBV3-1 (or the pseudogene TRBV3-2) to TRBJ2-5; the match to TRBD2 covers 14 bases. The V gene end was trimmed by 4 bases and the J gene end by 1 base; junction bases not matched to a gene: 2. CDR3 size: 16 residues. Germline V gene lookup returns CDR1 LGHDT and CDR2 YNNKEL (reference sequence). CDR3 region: CASSRGLAGGQETQYF. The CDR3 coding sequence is TGTGCCAGCAGCCGAGGACTAGCGGGGGGCCAAGAGACCCAGTACTTC.

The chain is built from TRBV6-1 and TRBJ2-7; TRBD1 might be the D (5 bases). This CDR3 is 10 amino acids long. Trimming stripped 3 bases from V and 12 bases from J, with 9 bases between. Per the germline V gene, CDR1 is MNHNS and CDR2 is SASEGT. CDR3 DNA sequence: TGTGCCAGCAGTGATGGGGCTGTGTACTTC. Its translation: CASSDGAVYF.

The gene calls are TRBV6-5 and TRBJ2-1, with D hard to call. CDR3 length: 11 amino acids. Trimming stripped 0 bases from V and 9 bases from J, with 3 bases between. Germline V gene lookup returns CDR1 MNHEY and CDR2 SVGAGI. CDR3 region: CASSYSREQFF. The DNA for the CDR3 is TGTGCCAGCAGTTACTCGCGTGAGCAGTTCTTC.

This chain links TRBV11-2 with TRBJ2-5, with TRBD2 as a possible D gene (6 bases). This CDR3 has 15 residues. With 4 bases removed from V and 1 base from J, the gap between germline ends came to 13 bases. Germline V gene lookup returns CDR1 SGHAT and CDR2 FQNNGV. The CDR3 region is CASSYARGSQETQYF. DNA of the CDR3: TGTGCCAGCAGCTACGCCCGGGGGTCCCAAGAGACCCAGTACTTC. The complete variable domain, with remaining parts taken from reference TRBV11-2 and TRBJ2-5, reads EAGVAQSPRYKIIEKRQSVAFWCNPISGHATLYWYQQILGQGPKLLIQFQNNGVVDDSQLPKDRFSAERLKGVDSTLKIQPAKLEDSAVYLCASSYARGSQETQYFGPGTRLLVL.

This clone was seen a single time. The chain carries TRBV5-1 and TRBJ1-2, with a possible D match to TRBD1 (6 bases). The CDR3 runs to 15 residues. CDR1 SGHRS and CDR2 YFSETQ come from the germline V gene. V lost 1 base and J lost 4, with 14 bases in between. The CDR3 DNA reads TGCGCCAGCAGCTTGAGCCAGGGGCTCCTCTATGGCTACACCTTC. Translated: CASSLSQGLLYGYTF.

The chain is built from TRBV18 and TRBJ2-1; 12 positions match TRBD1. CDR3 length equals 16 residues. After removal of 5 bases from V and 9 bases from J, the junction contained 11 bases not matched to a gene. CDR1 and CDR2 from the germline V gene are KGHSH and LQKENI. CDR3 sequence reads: CASSYQGTGGDLEQFF. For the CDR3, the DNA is TGTGCCAGCTCATACCAAGGGACAGGGGGCGATCTTGAGCAGTTCTTC.

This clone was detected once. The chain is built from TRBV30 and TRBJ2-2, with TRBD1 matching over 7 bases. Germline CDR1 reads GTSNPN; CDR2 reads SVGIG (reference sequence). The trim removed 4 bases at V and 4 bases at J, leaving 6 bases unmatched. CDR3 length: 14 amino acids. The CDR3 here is CAWIGTGVTGELFF. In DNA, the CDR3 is TGTGCCTGGATTGGTACAGGGGTCACCGGGGAGCTGTTTTTT.

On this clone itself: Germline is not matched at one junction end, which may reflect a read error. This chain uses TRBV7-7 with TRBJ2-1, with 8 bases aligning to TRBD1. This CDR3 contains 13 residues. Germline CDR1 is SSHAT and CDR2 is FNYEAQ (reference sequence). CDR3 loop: CASSLDRANEQFF. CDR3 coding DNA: TGTGCTAGCAGCTTGGACAGGGCTAATGAGCAGTTCTTC.

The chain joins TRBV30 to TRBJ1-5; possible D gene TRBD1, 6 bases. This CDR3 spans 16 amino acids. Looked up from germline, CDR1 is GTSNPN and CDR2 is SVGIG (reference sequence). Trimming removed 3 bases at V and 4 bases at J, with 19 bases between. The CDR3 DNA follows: TGTGCCTGGAGCTCTTCCCGGACAGTTAGAAATCAGCCCCAGCATTTT. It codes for CAWSSSRTVRNQPQHF.